A selection of T cell receptor beta chains follows, all from one sample in a study of CD8 T cells in ankylosing spondylitis. TCRdb re-derived calls from the 5' RACE reads in MiXCR, one entry per CDR3 protein. The sample has about 300,000 distinct CDR3 sequences, less than 25% seen once; the top ten hold 3% to 4%. Sequenced: blood, either unsorted or a sorted T cell fraction (not recorded which). The receptor source for this set is a female donor with ankylosing spondylitis or in good health (not recorded which). CDR3s include the opening cysteine and the closing phenylalanine or tryptophan. The D gene is left open where the match is weak. Some rows have no size entry. The others give once, few or many, or a class for an expanded clone.

TRBJ1-1 | - | - | TRBV20-1 | CSATGQNEAFF | TGCAGTGCCACAGGACAGAACGAAGCTTTCTTT
TRBJ1-6 | - | - | TRBV20-1 | CSAEVRGNSPLHF | TGCAGTGCTGAAGTTCGTGGGAATTCACCCCTCCACTTT
TRBJ2-5 | - | - | TRBV4-2 | CASSQASRGTQETQYF | TGTGCCAGCAGCCAAGCCAGCCGGGGGACCCAAGAGACCCAGTACTTC
TRBJ2-5 | TRBD1 | few | TRBV12-3/TRBV12-4 | CASSSRQGLETQYF | TGTGCCAGCAGTTCCCGACAGGGCCTAGAGACCCAGTACTTC
TRBJ1-2 | - | - | TRBV5-6 | CASSLAGFNYGYTF | TGTGCCAGCAGCTTGGCAGGGTTCAACTATGGCTACACCTTC
TRBJ2-7 | - | few | TRBV5-5 | CASSLILGEQYF | TGTGCCAGCTCCCTGATACTCGGGGAGCAGTACTTC
TRBJ2-2 | - | - | TRBV29-1 | CSVAVTGELFF | TGCAGCGTTGCCGTGACCGGGGAGCTGTTTTTT
TRBJ2-5 | TRBD2 | once | TRBV6-1 | CASTGLAGVRETQYF | TGTGCCAGCACTGGGCTAGCGGGAGTGCGCGAGACCCAGTACTTC
TRBJ1-6 | - | - | TRBV7-9 | CASSLAGGYSPLHF | TGTGCCAGCAGCTTAGCTGGCGGGTATTCACCCCTCCACTTT
TRBJ2-2 | TRBD1 | - | TRBV10-3 | CAISETNRGPGELFF | TGTGCCATCAGTGAGACCAACAGGGGGCCCGGGGAGCTGTTTTTT
TRBJ2-1 | - | - | TRBV6-2/TRBV6-3 | CASAGYDEQFF | TGTGCCAGCGCAGGGTACGATGAGCAGTTCTTC
TRBJ2-7 | TRBD2 | - | TRBV15 | CATIRGREPRYEQYF | TGTGCCACCATCAGAGGGCGGGAGCCTCGCTACGAGCAGTACTTC
TRBJ2-5 | TRBD2 | - | TRBV20-1 | CSARDLPKAGAFQETQYF | TGCAGTGCTAGAGATCTGCCCAAGGCGGGAGCTTTCCAAGAGACCCAGTACTTC
TRBJ1-1 | - | few | TRBV29-1 | CSVVKDTNTEAFF | TGCAGCGTTGTCAAGGACACGAACACTGAAGCTTTCTTT
TRBJ2-7 | TRBD1 | few | TRBV29-1 | CSVEDYRGTGGREQYF | TGCAGCGTTGAAGATTACCGCGGGACAGGGGGCCGCGAGCAGTACTTC
TRBJ2-1 | TRBD2 | - | TRBV20-1 | CSAVLLAGGPSEQFF | TGCAGTGCCGTCTTACTAGCGGGAGGGCCAAGTGAGCAGTTCTTC
TRBJ2-1 | TRBD2 | - | TRBV12-3/TRBV12-4 | CASRELANHEQFF | TGTGCCAGCAGGGAACTAGCGAACCATGAGCAGTTCTTC
TRBJ2-5 | TRBD1 | few | TRBV20-1 | CSANPDREETQYF | TGCAGTGCTAATCCGGACAGGGAAGAGACCCAGTACTTC